This T cell receptor beta chain was identified during a study of OX40 agonist ivuxolimab in advanced cancers. Study context: Those enrolled were 82.7% male, with a mean age of around 58 years and ages from roughly 20 to 85. Study findings and constraints: Expanded clones belonging to CD8+ T cells outnumbered, on average, those of CD4+.

On this clone: The antigen remains unidentified.

Libraries were prepared by immunoSEQ multiplex PCR; TCRdb keeps only in-frame clonotypes and omits some of them. The repertoire includes some 25,000 clones, around 86% of them detected once, and 40% to 55% sits in the top ten. The sample in question was CD4+ or CD8+ T cells sorted from blood, obtained in a trial of the OX40 agonist ivuxolimab. The source is an adult with an advanced solid tumor such as melanoma, head and neck, liver or kidney cancer.

CDR3 nucleotide sequence: TGTGCCAGCAGCGGGGACCCAGGATCCTATAATTCACCCCTCCACTTT. Amino acid sequence: CASSGDPGSYNSPLHF. The chain employs TRBV5-5 and TRBJ1-6, with D possibly matching TRBD1 (5 bases). CDR1 is SGHKS, CDR2 YYEKEE, per germline (reference sequence). Trimming took 4 bases from V and 1 from J, leaving 12 bases between them. The length of the CDR3 is 16 residues.